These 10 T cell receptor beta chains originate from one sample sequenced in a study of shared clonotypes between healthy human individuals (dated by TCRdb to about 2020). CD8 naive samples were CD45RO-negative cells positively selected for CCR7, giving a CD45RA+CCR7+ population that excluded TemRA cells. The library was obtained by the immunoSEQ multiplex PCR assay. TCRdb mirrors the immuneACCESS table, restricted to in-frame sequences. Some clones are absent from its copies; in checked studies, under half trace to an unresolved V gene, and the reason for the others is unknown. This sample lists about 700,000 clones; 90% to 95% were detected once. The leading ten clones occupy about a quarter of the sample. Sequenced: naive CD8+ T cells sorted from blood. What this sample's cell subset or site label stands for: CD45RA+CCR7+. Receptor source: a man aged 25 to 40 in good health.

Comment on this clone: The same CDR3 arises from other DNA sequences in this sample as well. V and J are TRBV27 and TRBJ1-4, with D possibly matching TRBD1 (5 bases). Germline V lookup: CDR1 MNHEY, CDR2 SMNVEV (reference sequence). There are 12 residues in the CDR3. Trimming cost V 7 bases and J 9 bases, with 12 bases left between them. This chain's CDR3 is CASTQGLKKLFF. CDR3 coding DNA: TGTGCCAGCACCCAGGGATTGAAAAAACTGTTTTTT. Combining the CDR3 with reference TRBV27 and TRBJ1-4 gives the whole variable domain EAQVTQNPRYLITVTGKKLTVTCSQNMNHEYMSWYRQDPGLGLRQIYYSMNVEVTDKGDVPEGYKVSRKEKRNFPLILESPSPNQTSLYFCASTQGLKKLFFGSGTQLSVL.

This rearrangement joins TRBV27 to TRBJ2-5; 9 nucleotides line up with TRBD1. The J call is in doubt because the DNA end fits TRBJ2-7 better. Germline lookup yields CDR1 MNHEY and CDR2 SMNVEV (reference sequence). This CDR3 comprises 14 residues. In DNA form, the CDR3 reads TGTGCCAGCAGTGCACCGGGACAGGGTGACGAGCAGTACTTC. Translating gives CASSAPGQGDEQYF.

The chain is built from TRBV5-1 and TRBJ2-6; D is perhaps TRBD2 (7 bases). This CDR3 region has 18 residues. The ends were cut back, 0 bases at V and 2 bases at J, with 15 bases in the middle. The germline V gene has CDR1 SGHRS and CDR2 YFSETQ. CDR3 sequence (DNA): TGCGCCAGCAGCTTGGACGGGGGGCATACAACTGGGGCCAACGTCCTGACTTTC. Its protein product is CASSLDGGHTTGANVLTF.

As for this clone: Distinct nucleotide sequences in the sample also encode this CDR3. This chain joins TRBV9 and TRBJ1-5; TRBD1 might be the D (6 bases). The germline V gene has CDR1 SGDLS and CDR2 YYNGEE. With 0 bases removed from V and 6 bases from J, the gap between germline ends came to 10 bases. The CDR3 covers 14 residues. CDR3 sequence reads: CASSVGGGGQPQHF. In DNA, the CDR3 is TGTGCCAGCAGCGTAGGAGGGGGAGGTCAGCCCCAGCATTTT.

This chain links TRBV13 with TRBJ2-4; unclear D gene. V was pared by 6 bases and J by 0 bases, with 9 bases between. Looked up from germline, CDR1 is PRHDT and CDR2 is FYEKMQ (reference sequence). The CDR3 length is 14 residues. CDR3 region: CASSPTLAKNIQYF. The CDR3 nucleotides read TGTGCCAGCAGTCCGACACTAGCCAAAAACATTCAGTACTTC.

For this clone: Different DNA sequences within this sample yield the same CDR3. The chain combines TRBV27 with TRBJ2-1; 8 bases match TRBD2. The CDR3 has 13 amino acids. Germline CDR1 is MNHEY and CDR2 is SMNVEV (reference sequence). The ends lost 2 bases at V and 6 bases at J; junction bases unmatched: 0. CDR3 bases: TGTGCCAGCAGTTTAGCGGGGGGCAATGAGCAGTTCTTC. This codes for CASSLAGGNEQFF.

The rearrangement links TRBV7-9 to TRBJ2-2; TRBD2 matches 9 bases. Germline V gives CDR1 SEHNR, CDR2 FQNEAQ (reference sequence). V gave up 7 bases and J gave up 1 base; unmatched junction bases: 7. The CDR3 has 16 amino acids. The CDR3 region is CASTFGSGRNTGELFF. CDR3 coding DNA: TGTGCCAGCACCTTCGGTAGCGGGAGGAACACCGGGGAGCTGTTTTTT.

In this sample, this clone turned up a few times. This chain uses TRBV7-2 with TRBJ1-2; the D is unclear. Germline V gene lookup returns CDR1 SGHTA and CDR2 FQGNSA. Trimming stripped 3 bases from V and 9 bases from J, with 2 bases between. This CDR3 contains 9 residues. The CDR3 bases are TGTGCCAGCAGCTTGAGCTACACCTTC. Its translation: CASSLSYTF. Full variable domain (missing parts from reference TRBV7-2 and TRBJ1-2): GAGVSQSPSNKVTEKGKDVELRCDPISGHTALYWYRQSLGQGLEFLIYFQGNSAPDKSGLPSDRFSAERTGGSVSTLTIQRTQQEDSAVYLCASSLSYTFGSGTRLTVV.

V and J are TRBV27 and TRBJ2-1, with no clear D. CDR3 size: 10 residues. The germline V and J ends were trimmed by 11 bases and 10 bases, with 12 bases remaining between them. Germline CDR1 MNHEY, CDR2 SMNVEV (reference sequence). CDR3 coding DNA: TGTGCCGCAGGAATAAACGAGCAGTTCTTC. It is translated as CAAGINEQFF.

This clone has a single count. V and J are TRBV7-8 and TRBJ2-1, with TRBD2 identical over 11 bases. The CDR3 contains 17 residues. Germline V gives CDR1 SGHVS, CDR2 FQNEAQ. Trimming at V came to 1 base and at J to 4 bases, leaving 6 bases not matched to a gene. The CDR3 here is CASSLGLAGGGYNEQFF. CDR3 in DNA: TGTGCCAGCAGCTTAGGTCTAGCGGGAGGAGGATACAATGAGCAGTTCTTC.